A single sample is the source of the 28 T cell receptor beta chains below, sequenced in a study of cytomegalovirus exposure and HLA in healthy donors (dated by TCRdb to the late 2010s). The library was generated by the immunoSEQ multiplex PCR assay. For the multiplex PCR, a mixture combining 60 forward primers for TCR Vbeta segments and 13 reverse primers for TCR Jbeta segments was used. TCRdb took this table from immuneACCESS and kept in-frame rearrangements with V and J called. Such tables lack part of the clones; where checked against another copy, unresolved V genes explain under half of the gap, and the rest is unexplained. Recorded for this sample are about 160,000 clones; roughly 79% of them occurred a single time. The ten largest clonotypes hold about 13% of the sample. Input material: PBMCs. These receptor sequences come from a woman aged 45-60 years in good health and CMV-seronegative.

The genes are TRBV7-9 and TRBJ2-7; D not certain. V was trimmed by 8 bases and J by 6 bases, leaving 14 bases between them. CDR1 and CDR2 from the germline V gene are SEHNR and FQNEAQ (reference sequence). This CDR3 region has 12 residues. As DNA, the CDR3 is TGTGCCAGCCGTATCGGTAACCTCGAGCAGTACTTC. This gives the protein CASRIGNLEQYF.

This rearrangement joins TRBV6-1 to TRBJ1-2; D gene ambiguous. V was pared by 0 bases and J by 4 bases, with 15 bases between. This CDR3 contains 16 residues. Germline lookup yields CDR1 MNHNS and CDR2 SASEGT. For the CDR3, the DNA is TGTGCCAGCAGTGAAGCCTCAAGTCAGGCGGGCTATGGCTACACCTTC. Protein: CASSEASSQAGYGYTF.

CDR3 sequence (DNA): TGTGCCACCAGCACCCACCGGGAGACCCAGTACTTC. Its protein product is CATSTHRETQYF. V is TRBV15 and J is TRBJ2-5; D uncertain. The CDR3 contains 12 residues. In germline, CDR1 is LNHNV, CDR2 YYDKDF (reference sequence). Trimming took off 4 bases at V and 5 bases at J, with 8 bases between the two ends.

The chain carries TRBV9 and TRBJ2-2, with D hard to call. Germline assignment: CDR1 SGDLS and CDR2 YYNGEE. CDR3 length: 14 amino acids. V dropped 0 bases and J dropped 1 base, with 4 bases sitting between them. Here the CDR3 DNA reads TGTGCCAGCAGCGTAGGAGAGAACACCGGGGAGCTGTTTTTT. Translated, it gives CASSVGENTGELFF.

The chain carries TRBV7-9 and TRBJ2-7; D gene ambiguous. V was shortened by 5 bases and J by 3 bases, with 14 bases between the two germline ends. The CDR3 length is 14 residues. Germline assignment: CDR1 SEHNR and CDR2 FQNEAQ (reference sequence). The CDR3 DNA reads TGTGCCAGCAGCCCTATGGCGGATATCTACGAGCAGTACTTC. Protein: CASSPMADIYEQYF.

This clone appeared a single time. For the CDR3, the DNA is TGTGCCAGCAGCTTAAGGCTAGCGGGAGCCTACGAGCAGTACTTC. It codes for CASSLRLAGAYEQYF. The chain is built from TRBV7-2 and TRBJ2-7; 10 bases are shared with TRBD2. Germline-derived CDR1 and CDR2 are SGHTA and FQGNSA. The CDR3 is 15 residues long. Trimming removed 2 bases from V and 2 bases from J; junction bases left unmatched: 3.

The chain combines TRBV10-2 with TRBJ1-1; D is perhaps TRBD1 (6 bases). Trimming stripped 4 bases from V and 7 bases from J, with 13 bases between. Germline V lookup: CDR1 WSHSY, CDR2 SAAADI. This CDR3 contains 13 residues. CDR3 region: CASSGRQVDEAFF. The CDR3 coding sequence is TGCGCCAGCAGTGGCAGACAGGTAGATGAAGCTTTCTTT.

V gene TRBV5-5 combines with J gene TRBJ2-3, with 9 nucleotides matching TRBD2. The V gene end was trimmed by 4 bases and the J gene end by 5 bases; junction bases not matched to a gene: 5. Germline V lookup: CDR1 SGHKS, CDR2 YYEKEE (reference sequence). CDR3 length: 14 amino acids. The CDR3 spells CASSPSGAVDTQYF. The DNA of the CDR3 is TGTGCCAGCAGCCCTAGCGGGGCGGTAGATACGCAGTATTTT.

This chain connects TRBV7-2 to TRBJ2-2, with D unresolved. The CDR3 is made up of 12 amino acids. V was cut by 7 bases and J by 1 base, with 4 bases left in between. The germline V gene encodes CDR1 SGHTA and CDR2 FQGNSA. As DNA, the CDR3 is TGTGCCAGCAAGCAGAACACCGGGGAGCTGTTTTTT. Protein: CASKQNTGELFF.

The genes are TRBV15 and TRBJ2-3; TRBD2 matches at 8 bases. The CDR3 runs 14 residues. Unmatched junction bases numbered 8, after V lost 8 bases and J lost 4 bases. Germline CDR1 and CDR2: LNHNV and YYDKDF (reference sequence). This CDR3 reads CATAYGRGADTQYF. CDR3 DNA sequence: TGTGCCACCGCCTACGGGAGGGGCGCAGATACGCAGTATTTT.

The V and J genes are TRBV10-3 and TRBJ2-5, with TRBD1 as a possible D gene (6 bases). The end of the DNA aligns better with TRBJ2-7, so the J call may be wrong. Germline V gives CDR1 ENHRY, CDR2 SYGVKD. CDR3 length equals 15 residues. CDR3 coding DNA: TGTGCCATCAGTGAAGGGTCAGGGGCAACCTACGAGCAGTACTTC. Its translation: CAISEGSGATYEQYF.

This clone was seen more than once but under ten times. As DNA, the CDR3 is TGTGCCAGCACTTCAAGTGCACGAGCCCCCGGGGGTGGCTACACCTTC. It yields the protein CASTSSARAPGGGYTF. This rearrangement joins TRBV4-2 to TRBJ1-2, with D possibly matching TRBD1 (5 bases). In germline, CDR1 is LGHNA, CDR2 YNFKEQ. The germline V and J ends were trimmed by 7 bases and 7 bases, with 25 bases remaining between them. This CDR3 contains 16 residues.

V is TRBV15 and J is TRBJ2-5, with 11 positions matching TRBD2. The J call is doubtful: the DNA matches TRBJ2-7 better. Germline CDR1 is LNHNV and CDR2 is YYDKDF (reference sequence). The CDR3 covers 17 residues. This CDR3 reads CATSRDPGASGRYEQYF. The CDR3 region has the DNA TGTGCCACCAGCAGAGATCCCGGGGCTAGCGGGAGGTACGAGCAGTACTTC.

The genes are TRBV10-1 and TRBJ2-1; 7 bases line up with TRBD2. J was trimmed by 0 bases and V by 2 bases; bases with no gene match: 4. Germline CDR1 reads WNHNN; CDR2 reads SYGVQD (reference sequence). The CDR3 contains 16 residues. The CDR3 here is CASSEERGSSYNEQFF. The CDR3 DNA reads as TGCGCCAGCAGTGAGGAGCGGGGAAGCTCCTACAATGAGCAGTTCTTC.

This clone was counted a single time. The CDR3 reads CASRSGTGSYNEQFF. CDR3 nucleotides: TGTGCCAGCAGGTCCGGGACAGGGTCCTACAATGAGCAGTTCTTC. J is TRBJ2-1 and V is TRBV28, with 9 bases lining up with TRBD1. The CDR3 has 15 amino acids. Germline CDR1 and CDR2: MDHEN and SYDVKM. Germline trimming cut 6 bases from V and 1 base from J; bases unmatched to any gene: 4.

J is TRBJ1-1 and V is TRBV7-2; D is possibly TRBD1 (5 bases). This CDR3 is 15 amino acids long. Between the trimmed V and J ends, which lost 1 base and 5 bases, there was a span of 14 bases. CDR1 and CDR2 from the germline V gene are SGHTA and FQGNSA. Here the CDR3 reads CASSLEVFRGTEAFF. The CDR3 nucleotides read TGTGCCAGCAGCTTAGAAGTATTTCGGGGGACTGAAGCTTTCTTT.

The chain joins TRBV7-8 to TRBJ2-3; tentatively, D is TRBD2 (5 bases). V was clipped by 3 bases and J by 3 bases, with 10 bases between them. CDR1 is SGHVS, CDR2 FQNEAQ, per germline. The CDR3 covers 14 residues. CDR3 DNA: TGTGCCAGCAGCTTTTCTCGCGGGACAGATACGCAGTATTTT. Encoded protein: CASSFSRGTDTQYF.

V gene TRBV19 combines with J gene TRBJ2-5; no clear D gene. The V end was cut by 8 bases, the J end by 1 base, with 11 bases between. Per the germline V gene, CDR1 is LNHDA and CDR2 is SQIVND (reference sequence). The CDR3 extends over 13 amino acids. CDR3 region: CASRQVPQETQYF. The DNA for the CDR3 is TGTGCCAGTCGCCAGGTCCCCCAAGAGACCCAGTACTTC.

The chain uses TRBV9 and TRBJ1-6; D perhaps matches TRBD1 (5 bases). V was cut by 3 bases and J by 10 bases, with 17 bases left in between. There are 15 residues in the CDR3. Germline values: CDR1 SGDLS, CDR2 YYNGEE. The CDR3 DNA follows: TGTGCCAGCAGCGCCATACAGGAAAAGGGGTCACCCCTCCACTTT. Translation: CASSAIQEKGSPLHF.

The genes are TRBV28 and TRBJ1-1, with D unresolved. The CDR3 runs to 13 residues. V lost 5 bases and J 0 bases, leaving 7 bases between the germline ends. Germline values: CDR1 MDHEN, CDR2 SYDVKM. Here the CDR3 DNA reads TGTGCCAGCAGTGCAAGCTTGAACACTGAAGCTTTCTTT. Translating it yields CASSASLNTEAFF.

V is TRBV10-3 and J is TRBJ2-2; 7 nucleotides agree with TRBD1. This CDR3 spans 15 amino acids. Per germline, CDR1 ENHRY and CDR2 SYGVKD. V was clipped by 4 bases and J by 3 bases; unmatched bases: 5. The CDR3 bases are TGTGCCATCAGTGTTAGAGGGGGCGACACCGGGGAGCTGTTTTTT. Translated, it gives CAISVRGGDTGELFF.

The chain recombines TRBV28 with TRBJ2-7; 7 bases agree with TRBD1. V shed 5 bases and J 1 base; nucleotides not matched to a gene: 11. In germline, CDR1 is MDHEN, CDR2 SYDVKM. This CDR3 is 16 amino acids long. The CDR3 DNA reads as TGTGCCAGCAGTGCAAGTCGGGACAGAAAGTCCTACGAGCAGTACTTC. Translating it yields CASSASRDRKSYEQYF.

The rearrangement links TRBV18 to TRBJ1-2; 10 bases map to TRBD1. Trimming cost V 8 bases and J 6 bases; bases outside gene matches: 3. The CDR3 length is 12 residues. Germline V gives CDR1 KGHSH, CDR2 LQKENI. CDR3 residues: CASRTGGDGYTF. DNA for the CDR3: TGTGCCAGCAGGACAGGGGGGGATGGCTACACCTTC.

The V gene is TRBV19, the J gene TRBJ1-1, with D tentatively TRBD1 (5 bases). Trimming stripped 0 bases from V and 1 base from J, with 12 bases between. The germline gives CDR1 LNHDA, CDR2 SQIVND (reference sequence). The CDR3 extends over 16 amino acids. CDR3 sequence reads: CASSIDKGMPNTEAFF. CDR3 coding DNA: TGTGCCAGTAGTATAGATAAGGGGATGCCGAACACTGAAGCTTTCTTT. Full variable domain (missing parts from reference TRBV19 and TRBJ1-1): DGGITQSPKYLFRKEGQNVTLSCEQNLNHDAMYWYRQDPGQGLRLIYYSQIVNDFQKGDIAEGYSVSREKKESFPLTVTSAQKNPTAFYLCASSIDKGMPNTEAFFGQGTRLTVV.

This chain connects TRBV15 to TRBJ2-7; maybe TRBD1 (5 bases). CDR1 and CDR2 from the germline V gene are LNHNV and YYDKDF (reference sequence). V lost 5 bases, J lost 2 bases, and 25 bases lay in between. The CDR3 length is 18 residues. The CDR3 loop is CATSQTNKGAGWTYEQYF. CDR3 in DNA: TGTGCCACCAGCCAAACCAACAAAGGGGCAGGGTGGACCTACGAGCAGTACTTC.

V gene TRBV9 combines with J gene TRBJ1-4; D unresolved. Germline lookup yields CDR1 SGDLS and CDR2 YYNGEE. Trimming stripped 4 bases from V and 8 bases from J, with 12 bases between. The CDR3 has 13 residues. CDR3 in amino acids: CASSLRPGEKLFF. The CDR3 nucleotides read TGTGCCAGCAGCTTAAGACCCGGGGAAAAACTGTTTTTT.

DNA of the CDR3: TGCAGCGTTGAAGAAATGGGGAGCAGCGGGTCTCACGAGACCCAGTACTTC. This encodes CSVEEMGSSGSHETQYF. The rearrangement uses TRBV29-1 and TRBJ2-5; D perhaps matches TRBD2 (6 bases). CDR3 length equals 17 residues. V was trimmed by 0 bases and J by 5 bases, leaving 22 bases between them. CDR1 and CDR2 from the germline V gene are SQVTM and ANQGSEA. The whole variable domain, filled in from reference TRBV29-1 and TRBJ2-5, reads SAVISQKPSRDICQRGTSLTIQCQVDSQVTMMFWYRQQPGQSLTLIATANQGSEATYESGFVIDKFPISRPNLTFSTLTVSNMSPEDSSIYLCSVEEMGSSGSHETQYFGPGTRLLVL.

The chain employs TRBV5-1 and TRBJ2-5; 8 bases fit TRBD2. Trimming cost V 6 bases and J 1 base; bases outside gene matches: 5. Germline values: CDR1 SGHRS, CDR2 YFSETQ. The CDR3 runs to 14 residues. CDR3 DNA sequence: TGCGCCAGCAACAGCGGGAGACGCCAAGAGACCCAGTACTTC. This gives the protein CASNSGRRQETQYF.